A selection of T cell receptor beta chains follows, all from one sample in a study of blood T cell repertoires in COVID-19. Clones were read by immunoSEQ multiplex PCR, and TCRdb kept only the in-frame ones, dropping some. The table shows about 58,000 clones, with over 80% occurring only once. What was sequenced was peripheral blood. The receptors come from a man in his sixties with acute or convalescent COVID-19. The conserved cysteine and the conserved F or W are not part of the CDR3 here.

J: TRBJ1-1; V: TRBV5-6; CDR3: ASSSGWATEAF
J: TRBJ2-4; V: TRBV28; CDR3: ASSQNRGPKNIQY
J: TRBJ1-5; V: TRBV27; CDR3: ASSLSGGGRQPQH
J: TRBJ2-5; V: TRBV28; CDR3: ASSFRTEYQETQY
J: TRBJ1-3; V: TRBV15; CDR3: ATSRVDSGNTIY
J: TRBJ1-4; V: TRBV13; CDR3: ASSTGTGWGEKLF
J: TRBJ1-2; V: TRBV6-5; CDR3: ASRMTGNPYGYT
J: TRBJ2-7; V: TRBV6-2/TRBV6-3; CDR3: ASSYGDLSEQY
J: TRBJ2-5; V: TRBV7-9; CDR3: ASTPRWGVETQY
J: TRBJ2-7; V: TRBV9; CDR3: ASSVGPPTGTVNYEQY
J: TRBJ1-6; V: TRBV5-1; CDR3: ASSLVASNSPLH
J: TRBJ1-5; V: TRBV3-1/TRBV3-2; CDR3: ASSPLGGDQPQH
J: TRBJ1-5; V: TRBV28; CDR3: ASSLPGQGSQPQH
J: TRBJ1-6; V: TRBV28; CDR3: ASSSGVDRGNSPLH
J: TRBJ2-1; V: TRBV7-8; CDR3: ASSLVSGRATNEQF
J: TRBJ2-7; V: TRBV11-2; CDR3: ASSQFLAAVYEQY
J: TRBJ1-2; V: TRBV19; CDR3: ASSIERDSGYGYT
J: TRBJ1-3; V: TRBV7-9; CDR3: ASSFGDSSGNTIY
J: TRBJ1-2; V: TRBV7-9; CDR3: ASSQGTVGYGYT
J: TRBJ2-2; V: TRBV24-1; CDR3: ATSDLPGRRMNTGELF
J: TRBJ2-7; V: TRBV28; CDR3: ASSSSGTGAKGQY
J: TRBJ2-7; V: TRBV5-6; CDR3: ASSLGQGIYEQY
J: TRBJ2-2; V: TRBV9; CDR3: ASSAISTGYTGELF
J: TRBJ2-5; V: TRBV7-9; CDR3: ASSLALASATGTQY
J: TRBJ1-4; V: TRBV14; CDR3: ASSQVRASAGEKLF
J: TRBJ1-1; V: TRBV28; CDR3: ASSDTDRGFNTEAF
J: TRBJ2-7; V: TRBV28; CDR3: ASSSTGREQY
J: TRBJ2-1; V: TRBV5-8; CDR3: ASSLRLAGLNEQF
J: TRBJ1-5; V: TRBV5-6; CDR3: ASSLGTGQGADQPQH
J: TRBJ2-3; V: TRBV19; CDR3: ATTDSFKTQY
J: TRBJ2-7; V: TRBV29-1; CDR3: SVGSGRDYEQY
J: TRBJ1-5; V: TRBV15; CDR3: ATSRGQGVDQPQH
J: TRBJ1-2; V: TRBV5-1; CDR3: ASSKDAGENYGYT
J: TRBJ1-6; V: TRBV30; CDR3: AWSRDRANSPLH
J: TRBJ1-3; V: TRBV7-2; CDR3: ASSLGVVQVPMAGNTIY
J: TRBJ1-6; V: TRBV21-1; CDR3: ASRSGTENSPLH
J: TRBJ1-2; V: TRBV25-1; CDR3: ASSEFGTPRGYT
J: TRBJ1-5; V: TRBV4-2; CDR3: ASSLGAREGNQPQH
J: TRBJ2-1; V: TRBV10-3; CDR3: AISGGGDEQF
J: TRBJ1-4; V: TRBV6-1; CDR3: ASSDASRGEKLF
J: TRBJ2-7; V: TRBV6-2/TRBV6-3; CDR3: ASSPPSYEQY
J: TRBJ2-1; V: TRBV7-3; CDR3: ASSLVGLAGGALYNEQF
J: TRBJ1-2; V: TRBV6-5; CDR3: ASSHRTGYGYT
J: TRBJ2-6; V: TRBV9; CDR3: ASSAQGQQSGANVLT
J: TRBJ2-2; V: TRBV19; CDR3: ASSVTGSFNTGELF